The 12 T cell receptor beta chains presented below share a single source sample, sequenced in a study of tumor-infiltrating lymphocytes in primary liver carcinoma (dated by TCRdb to about 2017). Without any cell sorting, total RNA and DNA were co-extracted from about 21-30 mg of bulk tissue using the AllPrep DNA/RNA mini kit. Reads for this sample came from an Illumina HiSeq 2500. Starting from around 500 ng total RNA, TCRbeta-specific cDNA was produced by reverse transcription with a constant-region primer and ProtoScript II reverse transcriptase. Construction of the TCRbeta libraries relied on three nested rounds of multiplex PCR, following a slightly modified ARM-PCR procedure. Each of the first two PCR rounds ran for around 11 cycles using multiplex TRBV1-TRBV30 forward primers together with a Cbeta reverse primer. TCRdb passed the public sequencing reads through fastp at Q25 and MiXCR, retaining productive beta sequences. CDR3 protein duplicates are merged, each entry listing the most common genes and DNA. A total of some 64,000 distinct CDR3 sequences appear in this sample, around 69% of them only once. Together, the top ten hold about 40% of the sample.

Sequences were obtained from liver tumor tissue from sampling region 4. Reading the label with the study, this specimen's cell subset or site is: tumor region T4, right-lateral pole. The receptors shown here come from a middle-aged man with primary liver carcinoma and hepatitis B virus infection.

The chain is built from TRBV29-1 and TRBJ1-1; D is uncertain. The CDR3 has 15 amino acids. In germline, CDR1 is SQVTM, CDR2 ANQGSEA. The CDR3 loop is CSVRAVWGTNTEAFF. CDR3 coding DNA: TGCAGTGTTCGGGCGGTGTGGGGAACGAACACTGAAGCTTTCTTT.

On this clonotype: This CDR3 fails to terminate in the conserved phenylalanine or tryptophan, so it likely reflects a read error. The rearrangement uses TRBV29-1 and TRBJ2-1; TRBD2 agrees at 8 bases. V lost 6 bases to trimming and J lost 9 bases; unmatched junction nucleotides: 13. Germline CDR1 and CDR2: SQVTM and ANQGSEA. The length of the CDR3 is 14 residues. CDR3 sequence: CSVEGLEGRVEQFL. The CDR3 DNA reads TGCAGCGTGGAGGGACTAGAGGGAAGGGTTGAGCAGTTCTTA.

Points on this clonotype: Its ends do not fully match the called genes, so a read error is possible. This chain joins TRBV6-1 and TRBJ1-5; D unclear. The germline gives CDR1 MNHNS, CDR2 SASEGT. This CDR3 comprises 15 residues. CDR3 DNA: TGTGCCAGCGGTGAAGTGTCCTATAGCAATCAGCCCCAGCATTTT. As protein: CASGEVSYSNQPQHF.

A word on this clonotype: A single base separates this from a much larger clone, so it may be a read error. This chain uses TRBV29-1 with TRBJ2-7; D remains unclear. Per germline, CDR1 SQVTM and CDR2 ANQGSEA. V was pared by 8 bases and J by 5 bases, with 16 bases between. The CDR3 length is 12 residues. The CDR3 sequence is CSSLTGDHEQYF. The DNA of the CDR3 is TGCAGCTCCCTGACTGGCGACCACGAGCAGTACTTC.

This clonotype came up once. The V gene is TRBV6-1, the J gene TRBJ2-5; unclear D gene. Germline V gene lookup returns CDR1 MNHNS and CDR2 SASEGT. V was cut by 6 bases and J by 5 bases, with 16 bases left in between. This CDR3 spans 14 amino acids. The chain's CDR3 is CASRGSYGGETQYF. DNA of the CDR3: TGTGCCAGCAGGGGTTCCTACGGTGGTGAGACCCAGTACTTC.

This clonotype was seen a handful of times. A much bigger clone sits one base away, suggesting this may be a read error. The chain carries TRBV5-1 and TRBJ2-2; 7 bases fit TRBD2. The CDR3 has 17 amino acids. The germline gives CDR1 SGHRS, CDR2 YFSETQ. The CDR3 sequence is CASSLSSGTTLGGGLFF. In nucleotides, the CDR3 is TGCGCCAGCAGCTTGTCGTCCGGGACTACCCTCGGCGGGGGGCTGTTTTTT.

This clonotype has just one count. The rearrangement joins TRBV11-2 to TRBJ2-5; no definite D call. The CDR3 is made up of 13 amino acids. Germline V gives CDR1 SGHAT, CDR2 FQNNGV. Here the CDR3 reads CNSSLVLDETQYF. For the CDR3, the DNA is TGTAACAGCAGCTTAGTCCTGGATGAGACCCAGTACTTC.

This clonotype occurred a few times. A read error may produce the germline difference seen at one junction end. The chain recombines TRBV11-2 with TRBJ2-2; possible D gene TRBD2, 5 bases. Germline CDR1 and CDR2: SGHAT and FQNNGV. This CDR3 comprises 15 residues. Written as DNA, the CDR3 is TGTGCCAGCAGCCCCGGTCTGGAGGTAATCGGGGAGCTGGTTTTT. Translating it yields CASSPGLEVIGELVF.

A note on this clonotype: The conserved closing phenylalanine or tryptophan is absent in this CDR3, likely reflecting a read error. The chain combines TRBV6-6 with TRBJ2-3; D gene ambiguous. Germline CDR1 and CDR2: MNHNY and SVGAGI (reference sequence). The CDR3 runs to 16 residues. Here the CDR3 reads CASSPIAGGVTDMQYS. The CDR3 DNA reads TGTGCCAGCAGTCCCATCGCAGGTGGAGTCACAGATATGCAGTATTCT.

Notes on this clonotype: Likely a read error: the CDR3 ends without its conserved phenylalanine or tryptophan. The J gene is TRBJ2-5, the V gene TRBV11-2; perhaps TRBD2 as D (5 bases). Near its end, the DNA agrees better with TRBJ2-1, so the J call may be wrong. CDR1 and CDR2 from the germline V gene are SGHAT and FQNNGV. CDR3 length equals 18 residues. The CDR3 spells CASSLTRLALEKKETQFL. CDR3 coding DNA: TGTGCCAGCAGCTTAACGAGGCTAGCCCTGGAAAAAAAAGAGACCCAGTTCCTC.

The table lists this clonotype with a count of one. J is TRBJ1-6 and V is TRBV5-4; 9 bases fit TRBD1. Germline V CDR1 and CDR2: SGHNT, YYREEE (reference sequence). The CDR3 has 13 amino acids. Unmatched junction bases numbered 6, after V lost 3 bases and J lost 14 bases. This CDR3 is CASSWDRASSLHF. The CDR3 bases are TGTGCCAGCAGCTGGGACAGGGCCTCATCCCTCCACTTT. Looking up the rest from reference TRBV5-4 and TRBJ1-6 gives the full variable domain: ETGVTQSPTHLIKTRGQQVTLRCSSQSGHNTVSWYQQALGQGPQFIFQYYREEENGRGNFPPRFSGLQFPNYSSELNVNALELDDSALYLCASSWDRASSLHFGNGTRLTVT.

Concerning this clonotype itself: Given a much more abundant clone one base away, this may be a read error. In DNA, the CDR3 is TGTGCCAGCAGCACTGGACAGTGTGTCTCCTACGAGCAGTACTTC. Its translation: CASSTGQCVSYEQYF. V is TRBV9 and J is TRBJ2-7, with D tentatively TRBD1 (6 bases). Germline loops: CDR1 SGDLS, CDR2 YYNGEE. CDR3 length: 15 amino acids. The V end lost 4 bases, the J end lost 0 bases, and 14 bases lay between the germline ends.